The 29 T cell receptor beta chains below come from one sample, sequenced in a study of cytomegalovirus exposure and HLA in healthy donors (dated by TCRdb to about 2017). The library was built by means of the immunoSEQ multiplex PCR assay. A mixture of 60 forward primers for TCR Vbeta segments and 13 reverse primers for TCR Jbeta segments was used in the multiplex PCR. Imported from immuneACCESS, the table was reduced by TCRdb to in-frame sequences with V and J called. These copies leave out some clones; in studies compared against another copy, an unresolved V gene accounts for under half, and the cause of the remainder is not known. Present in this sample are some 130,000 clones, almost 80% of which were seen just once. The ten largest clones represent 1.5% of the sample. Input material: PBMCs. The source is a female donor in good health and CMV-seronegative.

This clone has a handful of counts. The CDR3 here is CASTLGARINTEAFF. For the CDR3, the DNA is TGTGCCAGCACCTTGGGGGCCAGAATTAACACTGAAGCTTTCTTT. The V gene is TRBV28, the J gene TRBJ1-1, with a tentative D call TRBD1 (6 bases). The V and J ends lost 7 bases and 2 bases respectively, with 17 bases between them. This CDR3 is 15 amino acids long. Germline V gene data show CDR1 as MDHEN and CDR2 as SYDVKM.

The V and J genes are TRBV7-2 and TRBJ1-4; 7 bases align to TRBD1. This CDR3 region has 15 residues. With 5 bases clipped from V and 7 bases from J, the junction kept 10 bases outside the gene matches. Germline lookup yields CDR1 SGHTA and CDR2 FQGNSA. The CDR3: CASSPNRGLSEKLFF. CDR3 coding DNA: TGTGCCAGCAGCCCCAACAGGGGTTTGAGTGAAAAACTGTTTTTT.

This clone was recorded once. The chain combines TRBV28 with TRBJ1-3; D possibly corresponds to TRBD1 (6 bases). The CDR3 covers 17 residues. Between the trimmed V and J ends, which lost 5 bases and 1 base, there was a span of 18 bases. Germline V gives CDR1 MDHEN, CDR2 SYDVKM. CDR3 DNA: TGTGCCAGCAGTCCGCGACGACAGGTCAGGTCTGGAAACACCATATATTTT. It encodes CASSPRRQVRSGNTIYF.

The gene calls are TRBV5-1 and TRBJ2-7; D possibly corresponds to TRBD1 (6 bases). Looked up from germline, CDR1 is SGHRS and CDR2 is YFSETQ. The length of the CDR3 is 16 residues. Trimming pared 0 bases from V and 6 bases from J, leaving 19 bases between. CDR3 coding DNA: TGCGCCAGCAGCTTGGGAGGGGGTACAGGATTACCCGAGCAGTACTTC. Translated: CASSLGGGTGLPEQYF.

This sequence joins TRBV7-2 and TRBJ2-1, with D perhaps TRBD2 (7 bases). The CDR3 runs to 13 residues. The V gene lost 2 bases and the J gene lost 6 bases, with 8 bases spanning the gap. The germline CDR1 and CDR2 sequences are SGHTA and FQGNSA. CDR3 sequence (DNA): TGTGCCAGCAGCTTACGGGGGGCCAATGAGCAGTTCTTC. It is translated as CASSLRGANEQFF.

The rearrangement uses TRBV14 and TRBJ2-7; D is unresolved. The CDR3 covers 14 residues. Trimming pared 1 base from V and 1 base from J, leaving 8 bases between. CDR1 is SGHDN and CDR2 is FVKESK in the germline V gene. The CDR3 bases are TGTGCCAGCAGCCAAGGAGACTTGTCCTACGAGCAGTACTTC. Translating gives CASSQGDLSYEQYF.

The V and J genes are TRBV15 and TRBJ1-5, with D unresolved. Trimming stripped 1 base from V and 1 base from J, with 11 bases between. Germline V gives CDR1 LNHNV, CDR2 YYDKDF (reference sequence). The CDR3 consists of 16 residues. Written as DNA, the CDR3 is TGTGCCACCAGCAGAGGTAGAGGGTCGAGCAATCAGCCCCAGCATTTT. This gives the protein CATSRGRGSSNQPQHF.

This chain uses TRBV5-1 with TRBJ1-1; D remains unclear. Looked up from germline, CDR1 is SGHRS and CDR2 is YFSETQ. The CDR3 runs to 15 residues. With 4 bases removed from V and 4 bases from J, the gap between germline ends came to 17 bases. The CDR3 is CASSVGFGEGTEAFF. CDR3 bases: TGCGCCAGCAGCGTGGGTTTCGGGGAGGGCACTGAAGCTTTCTTT.

The CDR3 loop reads CASSVAGGVVSYEQYF. Here the CDR3 DNA reads TGTGCCAGCAGCGTTGCTGGGGGGGTCGTCTCCTACGAGCAGTACTTC. The chain uses TRBV14 and TRBJ2-7; TRBD2 aligns across 7 bases. This CDR3 is built from 16 residues. Germline lookup yields CDR1 SGHDN and CDR2 FVKESK. The V gene end was trimmed by 5 bases and the J gene end by 0 bases; junction bases not matched to a gene: 10.

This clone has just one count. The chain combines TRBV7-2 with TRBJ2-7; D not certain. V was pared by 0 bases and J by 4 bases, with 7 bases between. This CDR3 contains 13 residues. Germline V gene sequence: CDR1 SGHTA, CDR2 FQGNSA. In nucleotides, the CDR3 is TGTGCCAGCAGCTTAGCGATAGAATACGAGCAGTACTTC. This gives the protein CASSLAIEYEQYF.

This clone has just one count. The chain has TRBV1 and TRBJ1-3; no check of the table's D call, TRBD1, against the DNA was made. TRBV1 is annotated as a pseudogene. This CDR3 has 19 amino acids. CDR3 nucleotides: TGCACCAGCAGCCAAGTGGGACAGGGGGAGACCCGCTCTGGAAACACCATATATTTT. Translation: CTSSQVGQGETRSGNTIYF.

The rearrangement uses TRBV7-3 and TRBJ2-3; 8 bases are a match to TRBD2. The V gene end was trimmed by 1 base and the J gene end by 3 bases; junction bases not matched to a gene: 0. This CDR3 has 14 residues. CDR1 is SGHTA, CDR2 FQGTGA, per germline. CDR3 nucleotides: TGTGCCAGCAGCTTAATAGCGGGAACAGATACGCAGTATTTT. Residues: CASSLIAGTDTQYF.

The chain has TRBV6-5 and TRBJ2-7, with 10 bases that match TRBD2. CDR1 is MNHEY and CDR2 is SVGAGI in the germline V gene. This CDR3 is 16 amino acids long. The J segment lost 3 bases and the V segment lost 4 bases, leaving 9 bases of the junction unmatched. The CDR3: CASSSSRTSGHYEQYF. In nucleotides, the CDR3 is TGTGCCAGCAGTTCCTCCCGGACTAGCGGACACTACGAGCAGTACTTC.

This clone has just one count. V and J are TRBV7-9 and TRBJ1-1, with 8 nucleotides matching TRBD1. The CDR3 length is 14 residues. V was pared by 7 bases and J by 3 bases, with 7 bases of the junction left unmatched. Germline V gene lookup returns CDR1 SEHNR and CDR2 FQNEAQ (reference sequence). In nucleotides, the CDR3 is TGTGCCAGCAAAAAAAGGACAGGGCACACTGAAGCTTTCTTT. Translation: CASKKRTGHTEAFF.

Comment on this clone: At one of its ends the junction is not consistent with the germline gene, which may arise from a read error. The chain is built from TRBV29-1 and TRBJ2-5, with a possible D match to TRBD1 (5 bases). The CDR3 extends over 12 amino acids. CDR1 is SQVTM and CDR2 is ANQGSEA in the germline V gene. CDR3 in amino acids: CGVARAVETQYF. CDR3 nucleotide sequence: TGCGGCGTTGCCAGGGCAGTAGAGACCCAGTACTTC.

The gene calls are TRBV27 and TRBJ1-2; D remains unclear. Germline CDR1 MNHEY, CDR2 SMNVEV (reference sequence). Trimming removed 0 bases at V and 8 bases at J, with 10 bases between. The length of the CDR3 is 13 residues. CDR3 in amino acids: CASSLSAGYGYTF. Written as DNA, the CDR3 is TGTGCCAGCAGTTTATCCGCAGGCTACGGCTACACCTTC.

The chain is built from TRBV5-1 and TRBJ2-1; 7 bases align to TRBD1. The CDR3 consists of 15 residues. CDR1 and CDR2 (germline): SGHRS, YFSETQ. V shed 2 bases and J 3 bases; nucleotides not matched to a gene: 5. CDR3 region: CASSFRQGDYNEQFF. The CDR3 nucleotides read TGCGCCAGCAGCTTCCGACAGGGCGACTACAATGAGCAGTTCTTC.

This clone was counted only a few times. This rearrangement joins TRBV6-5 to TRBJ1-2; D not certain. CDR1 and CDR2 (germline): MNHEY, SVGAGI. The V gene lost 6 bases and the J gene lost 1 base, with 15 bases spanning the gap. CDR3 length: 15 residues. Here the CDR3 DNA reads TGTGCCAGCAGCTCCACGCCGACACGTAACTATGGCTACACCTTC. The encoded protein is CASSSTPTRNYGYTF.

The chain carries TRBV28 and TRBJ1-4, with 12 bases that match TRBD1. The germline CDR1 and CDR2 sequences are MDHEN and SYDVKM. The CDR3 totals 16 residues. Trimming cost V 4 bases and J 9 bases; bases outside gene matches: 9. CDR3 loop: CASSSPPGDRGQKLFF. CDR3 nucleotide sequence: TGTGCCAGCAGTTCCCCCCCCGGGGACAGGGGGCAAAAACTGTTTTTT.

The chain's CDR3 is CASSPEETGREQYF. CDR3 nucleotides: TGCGCCAGCAGCCCTGAAGAGACAGGTCGCGAGCAGTACTTC. The genes are TRBV4-1 and TRBJ2-5, with TRBD1 as a possible D gene (6 bases). The tail of the sequence fits TRBJ2-7 better, so the J call may be wrong. CDR1 and CDR2 (germline): MGHRA, YSYEKL. The CDR3 is made up of 14 amino acids.

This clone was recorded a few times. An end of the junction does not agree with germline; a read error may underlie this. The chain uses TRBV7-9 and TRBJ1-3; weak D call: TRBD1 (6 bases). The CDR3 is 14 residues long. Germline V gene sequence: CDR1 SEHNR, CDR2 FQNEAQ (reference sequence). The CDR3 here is CASSLANGQGKEDF. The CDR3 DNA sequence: TGTGCCAGCAGCTTAGCCAATGGGCAGGGGAAGGAAGATTTT. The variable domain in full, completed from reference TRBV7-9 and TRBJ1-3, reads DTGVSQNPRHKITKRGQNVTFRCDPISEHNRLYWYRQTLGQGPEFLTYFQNEAQLEKSRLLSDRFSAERPKGSFSTLEIQRTEQGDSAMYLCASSLANGQGKEDFGEGSWLTVV.

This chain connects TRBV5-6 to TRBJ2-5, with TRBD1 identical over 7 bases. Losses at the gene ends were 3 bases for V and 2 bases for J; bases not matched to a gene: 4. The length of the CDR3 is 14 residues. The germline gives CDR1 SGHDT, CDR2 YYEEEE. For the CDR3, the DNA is TGTGCCAGCAGCTCAACAGGGGATCAAGAGACCCAGTACTTC. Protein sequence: CASSSTGDQETQYF.

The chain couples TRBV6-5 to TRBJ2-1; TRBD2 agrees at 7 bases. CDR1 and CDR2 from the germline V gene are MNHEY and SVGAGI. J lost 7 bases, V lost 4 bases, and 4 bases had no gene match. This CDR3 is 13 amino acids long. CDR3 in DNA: TGTGCCAGCAGTTCCCCACTAGCGAATGAGCAGTTCTTC. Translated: CASSSPLANEQFF.

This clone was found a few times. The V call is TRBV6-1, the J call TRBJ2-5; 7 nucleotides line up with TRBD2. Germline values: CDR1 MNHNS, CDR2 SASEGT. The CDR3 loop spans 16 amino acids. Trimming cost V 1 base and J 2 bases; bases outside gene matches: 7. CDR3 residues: CASSEGPSGEQETQYF. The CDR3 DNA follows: TGTGCCAGCAGTGAAGGTCCAAGCGGGGAGCAAGAGACCCAGTACTTC.

CDR3 protein: CASSQERRNALTNEKLFF. CDR3 nucleotides: TGCGCCAGCAGCCAAGAAAGGCGGAACGCGTTGACTAATGAAAAACTGTTTTTT. The rearrangement links TRBV4-1 to TRBJ1-4; D not certain. V lost 0 bases and J 2 bases, leaving 16 bases between the germline ends. The CDR3 consists of 18 residues. From germline, CDR1 is MGHRA and CDR2 YSYEKL.

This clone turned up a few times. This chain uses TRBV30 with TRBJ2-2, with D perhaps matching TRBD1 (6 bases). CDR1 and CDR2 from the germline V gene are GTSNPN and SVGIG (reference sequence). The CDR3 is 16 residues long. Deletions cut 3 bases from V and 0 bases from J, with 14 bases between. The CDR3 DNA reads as TGTGCCTGGAGGGCCCGCAGGACAGCGAACACCGGGGAGCTGTTTTTT. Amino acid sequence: CAWRARRTANTGELFF.

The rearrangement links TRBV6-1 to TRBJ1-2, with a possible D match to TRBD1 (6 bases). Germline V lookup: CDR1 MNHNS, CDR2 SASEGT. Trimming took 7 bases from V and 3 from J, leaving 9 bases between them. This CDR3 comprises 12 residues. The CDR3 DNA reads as TGTGCCAGCAAGGACAGATACTATGGCTACACCTTC. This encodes CASKDRYYGYTF.

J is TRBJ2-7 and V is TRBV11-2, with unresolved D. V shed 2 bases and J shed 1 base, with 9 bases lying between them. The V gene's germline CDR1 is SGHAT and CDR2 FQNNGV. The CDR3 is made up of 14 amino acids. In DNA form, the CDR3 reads TGTGCCAGCAGCTTATCAAGAGCGTCCTACGAGCAGTACTTC. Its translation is CASSLSRASYEQYF. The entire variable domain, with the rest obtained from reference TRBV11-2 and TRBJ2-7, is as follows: EAGVAQSPRYKIIEKRQSVAFWCNPISGHATLYWYQQILGQGPKLLIQFQNNGVVDDSQLPKDRFSAERLKGVDSTLKIQPAKLEDSAVYLCASSLSRASYEQYFGPGTRLTVT.

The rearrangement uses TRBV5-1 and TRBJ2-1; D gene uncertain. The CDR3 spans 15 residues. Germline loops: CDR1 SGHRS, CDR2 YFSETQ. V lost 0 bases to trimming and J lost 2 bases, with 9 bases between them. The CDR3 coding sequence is TGCGCCAGCAGCTTGGAGAGCGCCACCTACAATGAGCAGTTCTTC. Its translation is CASSLESATYNEQFF.